This T cell receptor (beta chain) stems from a study of blood T cell repertoires in COVID-19 (dated by TCRdb to about 2020). With respect to the entire study: Collaborator samples came from the United States, Italy and Spain and covered acute and convalescent phases of COVID-19. A freely available public database, intended as a resource for researchers studying the immune response to SARS-CoV-2, is where the repertoires were released. The material from the prospective study consisted of cDNA or gDNA derived from T cells, B-cell-depleted T cells, or PBMCs. Sample metadata almost always included a de-identified subject ID, COVID-19 status, age in years and sex. HLA class I and class II types, where available, came from metadata supplied by the sample provider rather than from assay-based typing. Subjects who had been exposed to COVID-19, were actively infected with it, or had recovered from it provided the deeply sampled blood TCRbeta repertoires that made up the dataset. The samples were drawn from the first 160 participants of the ongoing ImmuneRACE study and from some 1,300 subjects provided by 6 global collaborators.

Whole blood was collected in K2EDTA tubes by collaborating institutions according to the institutions' own protocols. Collaborator samples were shipped for TCRbeta analysis as frozen whole blood, isolated PBMCs, or DNA extracted from either sample type. With regard to this clone: No antigen is known for it. No much larger clonotype is one base removed from it; base qualities were not supplied.

The research as a whole found: The amount of clinical and demographic metadata varied by source and participant and was provided uncurated.

The CDR3 numbers 15 residues from cysteine through phenylalanine. Of the read, only the CDR3 DNA is kept; its 45 bases are in frame from base 1. CDR1 and CDR2, looked up from the germline V gene, are MNHEY and SVGAGI. Trimming takes 0 bases from V and 6 bases from J, and the germline ends sit 9 bases apart. The immunoSEQ Assay, a bias-controlled multiplex PCR, was used to amplify TCRbeta CDR3 regions from genomic DNA. The study's own analysis went as follows. The number of nucleated cells in each sample was estimated from the amplification of reference gene primers within the assay. To quantify the absolute abundance of each unique TCRbeta CDR3 rearrangement, sequence reads were collapsed and filtered. For each sample, productive Simpson clonality was calculated as the square root of Simpson's diversity index across productive rearrangements. TCRdb limited this immuneACCESS table to in-frame rearrangements with V and J called. A share of clones is missing; checked studies link under half to unresolved V genes, and the rest is unexplained. V and J calls and clone size are given by that table; D and trimming were obtained from the DNA. The sample data list approximately 150,000 clones, and approximately 82% of these were observed just once. The ten largest clones capture nearly 15% of the sample.

This clonotype originated in a human donor with acute or convalescent COVID-19. The donor label of this sample is uncertain. The chain is encoded by TRBV6-5 joined to TRBJ1-6, with TRBD1 perhaps the D gene, on 5 matching bases. The sequenced sample consisted of peripheral blood. The DNA sequence follows: TGTGCCAGCAGTTACTCGGGGGGTTTTAATTCACCCCTCCACTTT. The resulting protein is CASSYSGGFNSPLHF.